A single sample is the source of the 8 T cell receptor beta chains below, sequenced in a study of blood T cell repertoires in COVID-19. TCRdb's copy holds only in-frame clones and misses some; the assay was immunoSEQ multiplex PCR. The repertoire has 250,000 or so clones, around 93% of them found once; the top ten carry around 2.8%. Sequenced material: PBMCs or T cells enriched from blood (not recorded which). Receptor source: a man aged 40-50 years who had been exposed to COVID-19.

This chain joins TRBV19 and TRBJ1-2; 8 positions match TRBD1. V was clipped by 7 bases and J by 2 bases; unmatched bases: 6. Germline V CDR1 and CDR2: LNHDA, SQIVND (reference sequence). This CDR3 spans 14 amino acids. In DNA form, the CDR3 reads TGTGCCAGTACCACTACAGGGGGGAACTATGGCTACACCTTC. It is translated as CASTTTGGNYGYTF.

The chain is built from TRBV18 and TRBJ2-2; D perhaps matches TRBD2 (5 bases). The CDR3 runs 14 residues. CDR1 and CDR2 from the germline V gene are KGHSH and LQKENI. V gave up 3 bases and J gave up 6 bases, with 11 bases separating them. CDR3 region: CASSPPPRAGELFF. As DNA, the CDR3 is TGTGCCAGCTCACCTCCACCGAGGGCCGGGGAGCTGTTTTTT.

The V and J genes are TRBV11-2 and TRBJ1-6; D is possibly TRBD1 (6 bases). Between the trimmed V and J ends, which lost 5 bases and 5 bases, there was a span of 13 bases. Germline lookup yields CDR1 SGHAT and CDR2 FQNNGV. The CDR3 has 15 amino acids. DNA for the CDR3: TGTGCCAGCAGCCCCAGGGGAGCAAATAATTCACCCCTCCACTTT. Its protein product is CASSPRGANNSPLHF. The variable domain in full, with the rest retrieved from reference TRBV11-2 and TRBJ1-6, is EAGVAQSPRYKIIEKRQSVAFWCNPISGHATLYWYQQILGQGPKLLIQFQNNGVVDDSQLPKDRFSAERLKGVDSTLKIQPAKLEDSAVYLCASSPRGANNSPLHFGNGTRLTVT.

V usage is TRBV6-4 and J usage is TRBJ2-2, with 7 nucleotides matching TRBD2. V was pared by 2 bases and J by 1 base, with 7 bases of the junction left unmatched. Germline V gene sequence: CDR1 MRHNA, CDR2 SNTAGT. The CDR3 sequence is 17 residues long. The CDR3 spells CASSDREERGNTGELFF. For the CDR3, the DNA is TGTGCCAGCAGTGACCGGGAAGAGCGGGGGAACACCGGGGAGCTGTTTTTT.

The chain joins TRBV28 to TRBJ1-4; D gene ambiguous. Germline-derived CDR1 and CDR2 are MDHEN and SYDVKM. The germline V and J ends were trimmed by 6 bases and 8 bases, with 13 bases remaining between them. This CDR3 is 13 amino acids long. Here the CDR3 DNA reads TGTGCCAGCAGCCTCGTGGGAGGCGAAAAACTGTTTTTT. Its translation is CASSLVGGEKLFF.

The CDR3 DNA reads TGTGCCAGCAGCGTACCCCAGCGGGAGGTGACAGATACGCAGTATTTT. Translation gives CASSVPQREVTDTQYF. The chain recombines TRBV9 with TRBJ2-3; 9 bases are shared with TRBD2. This CDR3 comprises 16 residues. Germline-derived CDR1 and CDR2 are SGDLS and YYNGEE. Losses at the gene ends were 1 base for V and 3 bases for J; bases not matched to a gene: 6.

V is TRBV7-9 and J is TRBJ2-1; the match to TRBD2 covers 9 bases. The CDR3 spans 15 residues. Germline V lookup: CDR1 SEHNR, CDR2 FQNEAQ (reference sequence). J was trimmed by 6 bases and V by 2 bases; bases with no gene match: 5. The CDR3 loop is CASSLFFSGSNEQFF. The CDR3, as DNA: TGTGCCAGCAGCTTATTTTTTAGCGGGAGCAATGAGCAGTTCTTC.

The chain carries TRBV5-6 and TRBJ2-1; D is undetermined. The CDR3 has 12 residues. Looked up from germline, CDR1 is SGHDT and CDR2 is YYEEEE. V was clipped by 2 bases and J by 10 bases, with 10 bases between them. The CDR3 DNA is TGTGCCAGCAGCTTTCTCTCCGCGGAGCAGTTCTTC. It codes for CASSFLSAEQFF.